These 15 T cell receptor beta chains originate from one sample sequenced in a study of T cell responses to AZD1222 COVID-19 vaccine. The method was immunoSEQ multiplex PCR; TCRdb's version includes in-frame clones alone and lacks a portion of them. The sample includes 95,000 to 150,000 clones, around 90% seen only once; the top ten take about 1.2%. Source: peripheral blood, taken on day 0 of AZD1222 vaccination. The receptors stem from an adult in good health.

This chain joins TRBV7-9 and TRBJ1-2, with D unclear. V was shortened by 5 bases and J by 0 bases, with 4 bases between the two germline ends. This CDR3 comprises 12 residues. Germline V CDR1 and CDR2: SEHNR, FQNEAQ (reference sequence). In DNA form, the CDR3 reads TGTGCCAGCAGCAACACTAACTATGGCTACACCTTC. It translates to CASSNTNYGYTF.

This sequence joins TRBV19 and TRBJ2-2; D could derive from TRBD1 or TRBD2 (5 bases each). The CDR3 length is 15 residues. Germline CDR1 is LNHDA and CDR2 is SQIVND (reference sequence). V lost 0 bases and J lost 3, with 8 bases in between. CDR3 nucleotides: TGTGCCAGTAGTATAGAGGGGGACCACACCGGGGAGCTGTTTTTT. This translates into CASSIEGDHTGELFF.

This rearrangement joins TRBV6-5 to TRBJ1-5, with D possibly being TRBD1 (6 bases). With 2 bases removed from V and 7 bases from J, the gap between germline ends came to 15 bases. Germline-derived CDR1 and CDR2 are MNHEY and SVGAGI. This CDR3 comprises 15 residues. CDR3 sequence (DNA): TGTGCCAGCAGTTACGAGGGGGGCCGAGGGCAGCCCCAGCATTTT. This encodes CASSYEGGRGQPQHF.

This chain uses TRBV14 with TRBJ1-2; D may be TRBD1 (5 bases). The CDR3 contains 15 residues. The V gene's germline CDR1 is SGHDN and CDR2 FVKESK. CDR3 sequence: CSSAGPGPGSYGYTF. CDR3 DNA: TGTTCCTCAGCAGGGCCGGGCCCAGGGTCCTATGGCTACACCTTC. The full variable domain, in which reference TRBV14 and TRBJ1-2 provide the parts outside the CDR3, is EAGVTQFPSHSVIEKGQTVTLRCDPISGHDNLYWYRRVMGKEIKFLLHFVKESKQDESGMPNNRFLAERTGGTYSTLKVQPAELEDSGVYFCSSAGPGPGSYGYTFGSGTRLTVV.

The chain links TRBV6-1 to TRBJ1-1, with 8 bases that match TRBD1. The V gene's germline CDR1 is MNHNS and CDR2 SASEGT. The CDR3 consists of 16 residues. Trimming took 4 bases from V and 5 from J; bases not matched to a gene: 12. The CDR3 region has the DNA TGTGCCAGCAGTGGAAGCCTTGGACAGGGTGGTACTGAAGCTTTCTTT. This sequence encodes CASSGSLGQGGTEAFF.

The chain combines TRBV4-1 with TRBJ1-3; D gene uncertain. Germline-derived CDR1 and CDR2 are MGHRA and YSYEKL. The CDR3 is 15 residues long. V dropped 0 bases and J dropped 0 bases, with 6 bases sitting between them. CDR3 loop: CASSQEHISGNTIYF. DNA of the CDR3: TGCGCCAGCAGCCAAGAACATATCTCTGGAAACACCATATATTTT.

V is TRBV11-2 and J is TRBJ2-2; tentative D call: TRBD2 (6 bases). V was clipped by 0 bases and J by 7 bases, with 15 bases between them. Per germline, CDR1 SGHAT and CDR2 FQNNGV. The CDR3 is 16 residues long. For the CDR3, the DNA is TGTGCCAGCAGCTTAGAATTGTTAGGGGAGGTCGGGGAGCTGTTTTTT. As protein: CASSLELLGEVGELFF.

The chain joins TRBV7-7 to TRBJ2-5; 10 bases agree with TRBD1. This CDR3 has 14 residues. CDR1 is SSHAT, CDR2 FNYEAQ, per germline (reference sequence). Trimming at V came to 6 bases and at J to 4 bases, leaving 5 bases not matched to a gene. The CDR3 sequence is CASSRGQGGETQYF. The CDR3 region has the DNA TGTGCCAGCAGTCGCGGACAGGGGGGAGAGACCCAGTACTTC. Using reference TRBV7-7 and TRBJ2-5 for the parts outside the CDR3, the full variable domain is GAGVSQSPRYKVTKRGQDVTLRCDPISSHATLYWYQQALGQGPEFLTYFNYEAQPDKSGLPSDRFSAERPEGSISTLTIQRTEQRDSAMYRCASSRGQGGETQYFGPGTRLLVL.

J is TRBJ2-7 and V is TRBV6-2 or TRBV6-3; a weak D match, TRBD1 (6 bases). The V gene lost 1 base and the J gene lost 6 bases, with 19 bases spanning the gap. CDR1 is MNHEY and CDR2 is SVGEGT in the germline V gene. The CDR3 runs to 16 residues. The CDR3 loop is CASSYLDRLVSSEQYF. The CDR3 DNA reads as TGTGCCAGCAGTTACTTAGACAGGTTGGTGTCTTCCGAGCAGTACTTC.

This chain uses TRBV4-3 with TRBJ2-5, with D possibly matching TRBD2 (7 bases). Looked up from germline, CDR1 is LGHNA and CDR2 is YSLEER. This CDR3 contains 18 residues. Trimming removed 0 bases from V and 4 bases from J, with 21 bases in between. The CDR3 bases are TGCGCCAGCAGCCAAGAGACTACAGGAGGGGGGGCCTCAGAGACCCAGTACTTC. Translating it yields CASSQETTGGGASETQYF.

This clone occurred once. The chain is built from TRBV14 and TRBJ1-2; 7 bases match TRBD1. Germline-derived CDR1 and CDR2 are SGHDN and FVKESK. The CDR3 runs to 15 residues. Germline trimming cut 5 bases from V and 4 bases from J; bases unmatched to any gene: 10. This CDR3 reads CASSSHRQGSYGYTF. CDR3 nucleotide sequence: TGTGCCAGCAGCTCCCACCGACAGGGCAGCTATGGCTACACCTTC.

This clone was observed a few times. The chain uses TRBV7-2 and TRBJ2-7; D remains unclear. From germline, CDR1 is SGHTA and CDR2 FQGNSA. V was clipped by 5 bases and J by 7 bases, with 12 bases between them. The CDR3 runs to 12 residues. CDR3 protein: CASSGSVFEQYF. CDR3 in DNA: TGTGCCAGCAGCGGGTCCGTATTTGAGCAGTACTTC.

The genes are TRBV27 and TRBJ2-3; D is perhaps TRBD1 or TRBD2 (6 bases each). Between the trimmed V and J ends, which lost 2 bases and 5 bases, there was a span of 17 bases. Germline V gene sequence: CDR1 MNHEY, CDR2 SMNVEV (reference sequence). The length of the CDR3 is 16 residues. The CDR3 DNA sequence: TGTGCCAGCAGTTTAATGAAAACAGGGAGGATAGATACGCAGTATTTT. Amino acid sequence: CASSLMKTGRIDTQYF.

V gene TRBV5-1 combines with J gene TRBJ1-2; D remains ambiguous. Per germline, CDR1 SGHRS and CDR2 YFSETQ. The CDR3 runs 14 residues. The ends were cut back, 2 bases at V and 4 bases at J, with 12 bases in the middle. The CDR3: CASSFSDSPYGYTF. The CDR3 DNA follows: TGCGCCAGCAGCTTTTCAGATTCCCCCTATGGCTACACCTTC.

The chain combines TRBV5-4 with TRBJ1-2; D is possibly TRBD1 (6 bases). In germline, CDR1 is SGHNT, CDR2 YYREEE (reference sequence). The CDR3 totals 13 residues. Trimming took 2 bases from V and 2 from J, leaving 7 bases between them. CDR3 sequence: CASSLGQNYGYTF. DNA for the CDR3: TGTGCCAGCAGCTTAGGACAGAACTATGGCTACACCTTC.